This T cell receptor (beta chain) is from a study of blood T cell repertoires in COVID-19. About the study: The study drew acute and convalescent COVID-19 samples from the United States, Italy and Spain. PBMCs, B-cell-depleted T cells, or T cells provided the cDNA or gDNA that made up the material.

How the authors handled the data: Estimates of nucleated cell counts were drawn from the amplification of reference gene primers. Generated by immunoSEQ multiplex PCR, the TCRdb table keeps only in-frame clones and is missing some. V and J calls and clone size come straight from that table; D and trimming were deduced from the DNA. The sample lists 150,000 to 200,000 clones; approximately 80% were seen once. The V gene's germline CDR1 is SGDLS and CDR2 YYNGEE. This CDR3 has 16 amino acids. V was trimmed by 3 bases and J by 2 bases, leaving 12 bases between them. The specimen was peripheral blood. The TCR originated in a man aged 55 to 69 with acute or convalescent COVID-19. The chain combines TRBV9 with TRBJ2-6; a possible D gene is TRBD1 (6 bases). The CDR3 loop reads CASSAYAGAGANVLTF. CDR3 bases: TGTGCCAGCAGCGCATATGCAGGGGCTGGGGCCAACGTCCTGACTTTC. The whole variable domain, filled in from reference TRBV9 and TRBJ2-6, reads DSGVTQTPKHLITATGQRVTLRCSPRSGDLSVYWYQQSLDQGLQFLIQYYNGEERAKGNILERFSAQQFPDLHSELNLSSLELGDSALYFCASSAYAGAGANVLTFGAGSRLTVL.